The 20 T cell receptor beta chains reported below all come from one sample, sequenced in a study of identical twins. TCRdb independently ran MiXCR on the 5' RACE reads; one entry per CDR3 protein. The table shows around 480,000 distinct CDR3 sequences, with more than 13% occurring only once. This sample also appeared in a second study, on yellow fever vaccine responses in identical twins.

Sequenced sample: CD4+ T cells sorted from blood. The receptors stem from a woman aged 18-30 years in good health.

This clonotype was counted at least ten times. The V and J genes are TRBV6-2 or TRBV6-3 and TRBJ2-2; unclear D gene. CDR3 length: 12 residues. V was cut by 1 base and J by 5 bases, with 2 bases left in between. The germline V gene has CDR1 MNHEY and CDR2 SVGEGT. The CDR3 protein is CASSYWTGELFF. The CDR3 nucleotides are TGTGCCAGCAGTTACTGGACCGGGGAGCTGTTTTTT.

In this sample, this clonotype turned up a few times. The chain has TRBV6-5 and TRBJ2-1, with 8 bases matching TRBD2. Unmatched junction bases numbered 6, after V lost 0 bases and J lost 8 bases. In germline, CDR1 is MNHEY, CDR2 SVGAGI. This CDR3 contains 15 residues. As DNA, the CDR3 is TGTGCCAGCAGTTACTCGCGGGGGGCCGGGGATGAGCAGTTCTTC. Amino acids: CASSYSRGAGDEQFF.

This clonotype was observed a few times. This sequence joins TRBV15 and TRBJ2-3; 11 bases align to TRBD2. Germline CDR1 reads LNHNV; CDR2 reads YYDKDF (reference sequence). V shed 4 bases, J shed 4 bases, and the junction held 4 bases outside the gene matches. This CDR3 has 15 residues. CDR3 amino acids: CATSTLAGEADTQYF. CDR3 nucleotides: TGTGCCACCAGCACACTAGCGGGAGAGGCAGATACGCAGTATTTT.

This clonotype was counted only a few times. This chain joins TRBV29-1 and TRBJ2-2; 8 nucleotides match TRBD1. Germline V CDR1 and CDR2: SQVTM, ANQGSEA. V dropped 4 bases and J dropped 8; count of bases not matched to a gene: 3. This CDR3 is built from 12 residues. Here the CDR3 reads CSVGTGSGELFF. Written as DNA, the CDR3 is TGCAGCGTTGGGACAGGGTCGGGGGAGCTGTTTTTT.

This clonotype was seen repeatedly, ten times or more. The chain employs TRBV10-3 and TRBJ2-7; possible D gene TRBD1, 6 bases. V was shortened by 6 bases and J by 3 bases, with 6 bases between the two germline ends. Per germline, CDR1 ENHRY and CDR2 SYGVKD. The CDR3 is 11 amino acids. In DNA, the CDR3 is TGTGCCATCAGGGACAGCTACGAGCAGTACTTC. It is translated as CAIRDSYEQYF.

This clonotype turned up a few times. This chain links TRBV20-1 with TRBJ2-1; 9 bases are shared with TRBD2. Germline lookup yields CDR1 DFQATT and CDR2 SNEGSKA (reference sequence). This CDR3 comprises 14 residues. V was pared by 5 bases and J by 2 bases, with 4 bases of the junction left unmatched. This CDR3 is CSAWSGGTYNEQFF. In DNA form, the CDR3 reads TGCAGTGCTTGGAGCGGGGGGACCTACAATGAGCAGTTCTTC.

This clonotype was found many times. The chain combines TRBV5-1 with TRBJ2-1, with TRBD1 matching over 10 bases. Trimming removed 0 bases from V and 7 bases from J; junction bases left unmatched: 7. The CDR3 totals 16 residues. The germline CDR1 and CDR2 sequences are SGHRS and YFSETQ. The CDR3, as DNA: TGCGCCAGCAGCTTGGGAGGGACAGGGGCGGTGAATGAGCAGTTCTTC. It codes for CASSLGGTGAVNEQFF.

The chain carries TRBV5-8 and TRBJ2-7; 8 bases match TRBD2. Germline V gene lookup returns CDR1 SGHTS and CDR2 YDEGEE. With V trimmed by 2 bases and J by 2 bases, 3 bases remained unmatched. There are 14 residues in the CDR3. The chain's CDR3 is CASSFGAGAYEQYF. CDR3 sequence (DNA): TGTGCCAGCAGCTTCGGAGCGGGAGCCTACGAGCAGTACTTC.

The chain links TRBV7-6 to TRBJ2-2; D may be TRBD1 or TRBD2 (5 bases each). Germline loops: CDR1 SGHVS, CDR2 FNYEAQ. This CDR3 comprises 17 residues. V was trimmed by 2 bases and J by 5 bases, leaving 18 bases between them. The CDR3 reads CASSLKPSLGVTGELFF. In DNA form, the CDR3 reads TGTGCCAGCAGCTTAAAGCCGTCTTTGGGGGTGACCGGGGAGCTGTTTTTT.

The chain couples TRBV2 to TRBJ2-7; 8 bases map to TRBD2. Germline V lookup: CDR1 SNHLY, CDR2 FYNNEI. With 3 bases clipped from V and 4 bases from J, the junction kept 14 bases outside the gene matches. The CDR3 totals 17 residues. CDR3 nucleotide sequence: TGTGCCAGCAGTGATGTTACCCACACTAGCGGTCCGTACGAGCAGTACTTC. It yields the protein CASSDVTHTSGPYEQYF.

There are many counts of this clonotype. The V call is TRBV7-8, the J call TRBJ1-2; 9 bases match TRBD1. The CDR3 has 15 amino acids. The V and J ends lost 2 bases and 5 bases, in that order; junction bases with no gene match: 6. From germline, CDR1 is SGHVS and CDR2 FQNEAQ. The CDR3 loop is CASSLYGQGIYGYTF. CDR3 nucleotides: TGTGCCAGCAGCTTATATGGACAGGGGATTTATGGCTACACCTTC.

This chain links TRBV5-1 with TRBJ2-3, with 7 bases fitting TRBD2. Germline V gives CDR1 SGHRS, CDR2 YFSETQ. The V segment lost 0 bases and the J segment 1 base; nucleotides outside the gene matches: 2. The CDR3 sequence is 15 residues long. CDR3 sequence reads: CASSLGSGGTDTQYF. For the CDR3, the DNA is TGCGCCAGCAGCTTGGGAAGCGGGGGCACAGATACGCAGTATTTT.

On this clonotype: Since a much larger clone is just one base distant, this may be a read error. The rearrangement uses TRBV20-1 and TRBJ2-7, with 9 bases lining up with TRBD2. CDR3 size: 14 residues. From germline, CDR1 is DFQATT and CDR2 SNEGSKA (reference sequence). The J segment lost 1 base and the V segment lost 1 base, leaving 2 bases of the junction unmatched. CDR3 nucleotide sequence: TGCAGTGCTAGAGGACTAGCGGCATCCTACGAGCAGTACTTC. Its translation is CSARGLAASYEQYF.

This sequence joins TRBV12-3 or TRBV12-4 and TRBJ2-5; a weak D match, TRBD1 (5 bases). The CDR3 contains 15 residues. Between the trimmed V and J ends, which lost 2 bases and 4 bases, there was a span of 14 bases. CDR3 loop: CASSLKRGRSETQYF. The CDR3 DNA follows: TGTGCCAGCAGTTTAAAAAGGGGTCGGTCAGAGACCCAGTACTTC.

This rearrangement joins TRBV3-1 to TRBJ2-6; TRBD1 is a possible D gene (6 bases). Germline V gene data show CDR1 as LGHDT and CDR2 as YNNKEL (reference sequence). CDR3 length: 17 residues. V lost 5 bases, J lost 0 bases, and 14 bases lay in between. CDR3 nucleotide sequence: TGTGCCAGCAGCTCCGGGGACACGCGCTCTGGGGCCAACGTCCTGACTTTC. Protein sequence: CASSSGDTRSGANVLTF.

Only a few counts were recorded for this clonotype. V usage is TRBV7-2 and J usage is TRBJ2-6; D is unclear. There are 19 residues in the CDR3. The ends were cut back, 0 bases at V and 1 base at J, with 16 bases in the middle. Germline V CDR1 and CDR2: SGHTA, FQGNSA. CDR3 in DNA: TGTGCCAGCAGCTTAGCTTTCGGCAAATTACAATCTGGGGCCAACGTCCTGACTTTC. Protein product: CASSLAFGKLQSGANVLTF.

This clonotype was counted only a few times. This CDR3 is CSVATGQGAAGANVLTF. CDR3 sequence (DNA): TGCAGCGTTGCGACGGGACAGGGGGCTGCTGGGGCCAACGTCCTGACTTTC. V gene TRBV29-1 combines with J gene TRBJ2-6, with 12 bases that match TRBD1. The CDR3 has 17 amino acids. Trimming at V came to 4 bases and at J to 2 bases, leaving 6 bases not matched to a gene. Germline V lookup: CDR1 SQVTM, CDR2 ANQGSEA. Drawing the rest from reference TRBV29-1 and TRBJ2-6, the complete variable domain is SAVISQKPSRDICQRGTSLTIQCQVDSQVTMMFWYRQQPGQSLTLIATANQGSEATYESGFVIDKFPISRPNLTFSTLTVSNMSPEDSSIYLCSVATGQGAAGANVLTFGAGSRLTVL.

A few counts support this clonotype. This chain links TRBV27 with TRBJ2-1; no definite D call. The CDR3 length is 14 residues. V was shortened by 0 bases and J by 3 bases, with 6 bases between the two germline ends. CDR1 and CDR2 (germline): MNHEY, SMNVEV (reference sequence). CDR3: CASSLSGFYNEQFF. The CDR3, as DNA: TGTGCCAGCAGTTTATCTGGGTTCTACAATGAGCAGTTCTTC.

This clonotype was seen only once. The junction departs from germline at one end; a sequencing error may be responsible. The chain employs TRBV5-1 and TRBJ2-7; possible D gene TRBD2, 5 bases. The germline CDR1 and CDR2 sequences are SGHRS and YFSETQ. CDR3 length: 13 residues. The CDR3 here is CASSFGETYQQYF. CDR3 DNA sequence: TGCGCCAGCAGCTTCGGGGAAACCTACCAGCAGTACTTC.

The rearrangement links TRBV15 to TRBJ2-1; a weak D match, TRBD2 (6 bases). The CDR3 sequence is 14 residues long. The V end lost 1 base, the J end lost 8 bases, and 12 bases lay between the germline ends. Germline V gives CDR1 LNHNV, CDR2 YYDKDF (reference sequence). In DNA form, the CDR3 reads TGTGCCACCAGCAGAGTATACGGGAGAGATGAGCAGTTCTTC. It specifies CATSRVYGRDEQFF.